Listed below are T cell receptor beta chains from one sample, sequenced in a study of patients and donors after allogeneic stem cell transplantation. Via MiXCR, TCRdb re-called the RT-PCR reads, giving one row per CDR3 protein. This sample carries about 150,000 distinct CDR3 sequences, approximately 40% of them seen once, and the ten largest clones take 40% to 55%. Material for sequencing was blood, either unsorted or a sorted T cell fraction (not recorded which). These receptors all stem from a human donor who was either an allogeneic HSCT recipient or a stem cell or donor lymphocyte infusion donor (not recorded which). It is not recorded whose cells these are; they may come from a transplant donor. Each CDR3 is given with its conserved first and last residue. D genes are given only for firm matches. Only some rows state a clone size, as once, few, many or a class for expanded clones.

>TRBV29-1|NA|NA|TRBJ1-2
TGCAGCCTCTTTCGGGCAAACTATGGCTACACCTTC
CSLFRANYGYTF
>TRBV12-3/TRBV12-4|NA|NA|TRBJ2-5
TGTGCCAGCAGACGCCGGGAGACCCAGTACTTC
CASRRRETQYF
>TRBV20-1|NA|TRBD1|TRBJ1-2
TGCAGTGCTTCGTCCGGGACAGGGAGGCGTGGCTACACCTTC
CSASSGTGRRGYTF
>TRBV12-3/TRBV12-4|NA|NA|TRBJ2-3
TGTGCCAGTGAGGGGTCAGAAGATACGCAGTATTTT
CASEGSEDTQYF
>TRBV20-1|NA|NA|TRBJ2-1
TGCAGTGCTAAGGGGTTCTACAATGAGCAGTTCTTC
CSAKGFYNEQFF
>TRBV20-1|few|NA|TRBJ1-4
TGCAGTGCGTTAGGCAGGGGCACTAATGAAAAACTGTTTTTT
CSALGRGTNEKLFF
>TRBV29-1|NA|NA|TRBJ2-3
TGCAGCGTCGGGGACACAGATACGCAGTATTTT
CSVGDTDTQYF
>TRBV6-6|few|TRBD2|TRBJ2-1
TGTGCCAGCAGACCGGCCCCGGTCGGTAGCGGGAACAATGAGCAGTTCTTC
CASRPAPVGSGNNEQFF
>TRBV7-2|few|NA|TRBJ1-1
TGTGCCAGCAGCTTCTTAGGGGGGGACACTGAAGCTTTCTTT
CASSFLGGDTEAFF
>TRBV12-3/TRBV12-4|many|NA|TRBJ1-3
TGTGCCAGCAGTAGATTTACTGGAAACACCATATATTTT
CASSRFTGNTIYF
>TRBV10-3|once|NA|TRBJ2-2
TGTGCCATCAGTGATTCCAGAGGAAATTCGAACACCGGGGAGCTGTTTTTT
CAISDSRGNSNTGELFF
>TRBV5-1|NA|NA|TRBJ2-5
TGCGCCAGCAGCCGGACTTCCCGGGACACCCTCCAAGAGACCCAGTACTTC
CASSRTSRDTLQETQYF
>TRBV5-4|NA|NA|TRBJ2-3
TGTGCCAGCAGACAAAAGGGGGACACAGATACGCAGTATTTT
CASRQKGDTDTQYF
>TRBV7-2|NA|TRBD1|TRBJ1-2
TGTGCCAGCAGCTACCTCCGACAGGGTAGGAGCTACACCTTC
CASSYLRQGRSYTF
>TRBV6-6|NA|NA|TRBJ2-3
TGTGCCAGCAGTTACCTTCCTTCGGATACGCAGTATTTT
CASSYLPSDTQYF
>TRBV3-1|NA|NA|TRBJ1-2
TGTGCCAGCAGCCAGACGCAGGGGCACTATGGCTACACCTTC
CASSQTQGHYGYTF
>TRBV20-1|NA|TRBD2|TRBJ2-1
TGCAGTGCTAGGACTAGCGGGGCCTACAATGAGCAGTTCTTC
CSARTSGAYNEQFF
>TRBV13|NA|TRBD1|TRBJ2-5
TGTGCCAGCAGCTCGGACAGGAAGACCCAGTACTTC
CASSSDRKTQYF
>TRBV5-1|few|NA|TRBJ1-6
TGCGCCAGCAGCATTGGGACATCCAGGCATAATTCACCCCTCCACTTT
CASSIGTSRHNSPLHF
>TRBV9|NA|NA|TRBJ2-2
TGTGCCAGCAGCGTAGATAACGGGGAGCTGTTTTTT
CASSVDNGELFF
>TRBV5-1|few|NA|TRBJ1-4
TGCGCCAGCAGCATTGACCGTCCGACAGACCCTAATGAAAAACTGTTTTTT
CASSIDRPTDPNEKLFF
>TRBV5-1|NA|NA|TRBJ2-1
TGCGCCAGCAGCTTGGTACAGCTTAATGAGCAGTTCTTC
CASSLVQLNEQFF
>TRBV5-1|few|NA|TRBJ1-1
TGCGCCAGCAGCTTTCCGCCCGGACAAACGAACACTGAAGCTTTCTTT
CASSFPPGQTNTEAFF
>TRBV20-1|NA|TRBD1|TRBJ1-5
TGCAGTGCTCCCCAGGACAGGGGACAGCAGCCCCAGCATTTT
CSAPQDRGQQPQHF
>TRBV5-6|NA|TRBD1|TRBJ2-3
TGTGCCAGCAGCAAGGACAGGGGGCGCACAGATACGCAGTATTTT
CASSKDRGRTDTQYF
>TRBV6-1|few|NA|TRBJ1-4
TGTGCCAGCAGTGAAGCGCCCAAAGGTGGAGAAAAACTGTTTTTT
CASSEAPKGGEKLFF
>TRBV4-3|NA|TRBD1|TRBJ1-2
TGCGCCAGCAGCCAAAAAGCAGGGGGCGGCTATGGCTACACCTTC
CASSQKAGGGYGYTF
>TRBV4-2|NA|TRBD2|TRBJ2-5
TGTGCCAGCAGCCAAGGCGGGGGGGTCCAAGAGACCCAGTACTTC
CASSQGGGVQETQYF
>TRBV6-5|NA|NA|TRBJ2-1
TGTGCCAGCAGGGCAGGGAGCCATGAGCAGTTCTTC
CASRAGSHEQFF
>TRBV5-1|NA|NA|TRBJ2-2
TGCGCCAGCAGCTTGGTTGGCGGGGAGCTGTTTTTT
CASSLVGGELFF
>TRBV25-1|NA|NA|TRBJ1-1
TGTGCCAGCAGTGAAGGAGGGAGAGGGGTTAACACTGAAGCTTTCTTT
CASSEGGRGVNTEAFF
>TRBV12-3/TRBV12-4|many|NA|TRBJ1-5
TGTGCCAGCAGTAAAGAGTTACAGCCCCAGCATTTT
CASSKELQPQHF
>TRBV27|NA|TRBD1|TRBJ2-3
TGTGCCAGCAGTTTGTCACAGGGGTGGAGGAGAGATACGCAGTATTTT
CASSLSQGWRRDTQYF
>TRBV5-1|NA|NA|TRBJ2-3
TGCGCCAGCAGCTTGGTCTTCAGGCGGGGCACAGATACGCAGTATTTT
CASSLVFRRGTDTQYF
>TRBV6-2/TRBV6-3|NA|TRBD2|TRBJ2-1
TGTGCCAGCAGTCCCACCCCTTATAGCGGGGCTAGAGACAATGAGCAGTTCTTC
CASSPTPYSGARDNEQFF
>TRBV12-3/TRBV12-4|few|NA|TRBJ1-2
TGTGCCAGCAGTTTCAGCGGGCCTAACTATGGCTACACCTTC
CASSFSGPNYGYTF
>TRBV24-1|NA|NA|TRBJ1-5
TGTGCCACCAGTCGGGTTAGCAATCAGCCCCAGCATTTT
CATSRVSNQPQHF
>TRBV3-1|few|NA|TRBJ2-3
TGTGCCAGCAGCCAAGGGACTTGGGAGTTCACAGATACGCAGTATTTT
CASSQGTWEFTDTQYF